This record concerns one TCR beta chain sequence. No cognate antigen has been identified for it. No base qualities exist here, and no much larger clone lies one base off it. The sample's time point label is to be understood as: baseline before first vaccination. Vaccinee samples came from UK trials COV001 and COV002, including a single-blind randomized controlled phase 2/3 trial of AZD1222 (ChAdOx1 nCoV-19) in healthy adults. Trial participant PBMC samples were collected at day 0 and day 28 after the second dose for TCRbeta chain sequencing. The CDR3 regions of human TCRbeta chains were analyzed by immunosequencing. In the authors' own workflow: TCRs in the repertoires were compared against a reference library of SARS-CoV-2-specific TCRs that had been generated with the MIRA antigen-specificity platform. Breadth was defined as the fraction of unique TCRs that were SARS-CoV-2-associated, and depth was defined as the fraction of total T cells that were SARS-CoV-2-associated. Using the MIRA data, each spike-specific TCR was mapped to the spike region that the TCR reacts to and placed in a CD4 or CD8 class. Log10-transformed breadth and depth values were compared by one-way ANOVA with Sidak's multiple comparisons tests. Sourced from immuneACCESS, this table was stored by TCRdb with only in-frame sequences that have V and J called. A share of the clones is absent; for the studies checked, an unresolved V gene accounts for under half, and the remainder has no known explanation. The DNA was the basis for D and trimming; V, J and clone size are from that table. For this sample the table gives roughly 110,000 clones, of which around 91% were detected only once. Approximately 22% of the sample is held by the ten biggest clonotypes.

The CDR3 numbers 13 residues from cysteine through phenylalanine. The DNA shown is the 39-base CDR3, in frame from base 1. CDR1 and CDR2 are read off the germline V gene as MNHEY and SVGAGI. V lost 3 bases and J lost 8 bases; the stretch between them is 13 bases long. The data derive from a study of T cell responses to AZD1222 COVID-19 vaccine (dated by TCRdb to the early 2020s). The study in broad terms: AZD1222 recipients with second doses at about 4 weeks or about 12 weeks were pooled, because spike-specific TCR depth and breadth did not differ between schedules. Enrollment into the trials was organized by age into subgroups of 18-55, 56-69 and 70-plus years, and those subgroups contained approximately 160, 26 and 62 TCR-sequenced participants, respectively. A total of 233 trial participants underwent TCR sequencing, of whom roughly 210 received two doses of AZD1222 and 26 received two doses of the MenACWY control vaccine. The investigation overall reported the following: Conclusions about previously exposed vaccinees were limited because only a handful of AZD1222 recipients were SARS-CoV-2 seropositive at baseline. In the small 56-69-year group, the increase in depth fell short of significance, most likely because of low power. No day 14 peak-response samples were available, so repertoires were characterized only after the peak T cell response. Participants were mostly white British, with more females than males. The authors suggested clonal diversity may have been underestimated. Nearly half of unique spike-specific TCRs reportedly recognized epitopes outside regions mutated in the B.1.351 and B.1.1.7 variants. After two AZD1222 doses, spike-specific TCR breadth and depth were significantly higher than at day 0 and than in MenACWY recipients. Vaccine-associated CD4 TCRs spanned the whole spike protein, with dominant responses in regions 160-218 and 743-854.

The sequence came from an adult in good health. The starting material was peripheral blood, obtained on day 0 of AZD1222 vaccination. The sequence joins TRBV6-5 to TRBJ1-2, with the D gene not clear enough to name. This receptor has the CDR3 CASSYLGAYGYTF. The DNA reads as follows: TGTGCCAGCAGTTATTTGGGCGCCTACGGCTACACCTTC.